A single sample is the source of the 30 T cell receptor beta chains below, sequenced in a study of blood T cell repertoires in COVID-19. Produced via immunoSEQ multiplex PCR; TCRdb's table is partial and in-frame only. This sample has 350,000 to 400,000 clones; 85% to 90% occur once, and the top ten carry 0.95% to 1%. The specimen was PBMCs or T cells enriched from blood (not recorded which). The source of these receptors is a woman between 25 and 40 years old with acute COVID-19.

The chain has TRBV29-1 and TRBJ2-3; the match to TRBD2 covers 9 bases. Germline V gene sequence: CDR1 SQVTM, CDR2 ANQGSEA. This CDR3 spans 17 amino acids. V lost 6 bases, J lost 2 bases, and 15 bases stayed unmatched. CDR3 residues: CSVAGFRTSASTDTQYF. CDR3 in DNA: TGCAGCGTCGCCGGTTTTCGGACTAGCGCTTCCACAGATACGCAGTATTTT.

Remarks on this clone: As the CDR3 is not closed by the conserved phenylalanine or tryptophan, this likely results from a read error. The limits of the CDR3 on the DNA are not certain, so only TCRdb's listed CDR3 is given. The genes are TRBV9 and TRBJ2-4; the table gives TRBD2 as D, unverified against the DNA. Per germline, CDR1 SGDLS and CDR2 YYNGEE. The CDR3 is made up of 13 amino acids, end residues included. The CDR3: CASSVGTGLAGAS.

The rearrangement uses TRBV3-1 (or the pseudogene TRBV3-2) and TRBJ2-2; 7 bases agree with TRBD1. V lost 1 base to trimming and J lost 6 bases; unmatched junction nucleotides: 2. Germline V gene sequence: CDR1 LGHDT, CDR2 YNNKEL (reference sequence). This CDR3 comprises 14 residues. This CDR3 reads CASSQATGAGELFF. The CDR3 DNA follows: TGTGCCAGCAGCCAAGCTACAGGGGCCGGGGAGCTGTTTTTT.

V is TRBV9 and J is TRBJ1-5, with 11 bases aligning to TRBD1. V lost 4 bases to trimming and J lost 4 bases; unmatched junction nucleotides: 4. The CDR3 covers 15 residues. Germline CDR1 reads SGDLS; CDR2 reads YYNGEE. As DNA, the CDR3 is TGTGCCAGCAGCTTGGGACAGGGGGATAATCAGCCCCAGCATTTT. It codes for CASSLGQGDNQPQHF.

The chain uses TRBV5-1 and TRBJ1-5; no definite D call. Germline V gives CDR1 SGHRS, CDR2 YFSETQ. This CDR3 region has 15 residues. V was cut by 0 bases and J by 0 bases, with 7 bases left in between. CDR3 nucleotide sequence: TGCGCCAGCAGCTTGGAGTCAGGTAGCAATCAGCCCCAGCATTTT. It translates to CASSLESGSNQPQHF.

The chain has TRBV11-3 and TRBJ2-3; 10 bases are shared with TRBD2. Trimming at V came to 1 base and at J to 5 bases, leaving 9 bases not matched to a gene. Germline V CDR1 and CDR2: SGHNT, YENEEA. The CDR3 consists of 17 residues. The CDR3 coding sequence is TGTGCCAGCAGCTTAGGCGCTAGCGGGGGTTCGAAAGATACGCAGTATTTT. Translation gives CASSLGASGGSKDTQYF.

The chain has TRBV4-3 and TRBJ2-1; a weak D match, TRBD2 (7 bases). V lost 0 bases, J lost 4 bases, and 19 bases lay in between. The germline CDR1 and CDR2 sequences are LGHNA and YSLEER. The CDR3 has 18 residues. The CDR3 sequence: CASSQEWEGGPVYNEQFF. As DNA, the CDR3 is TGCGCCAGCAGCCAAGAATGGGAGGGGGGGCCCGTGTACAATGAGCAGTTCTTC.

This chain joins TRBV5-1 and TRBJ2-3, with a tentative D call TRBD1 (5 bases). This CDR3 region has 17 residues. Per the germline V gene, CDR1 is SGHRS and CDR2 is YFSETQ. V lost 4 bases to trimming and J lost 1 base, with 19 bases between them. The CDR3 sequence is CASSLRPQGSGTDTQYF. CDR3 coding DNA: TGCGCCAGCAGCCTAAGACCGCAGGGAAGTGGCACAGATACGCAGTATTTT. Full variable domain (remainder filled in from reference TRBV5-1 and TRBJ2-3): KAGVTQTPRYLIKTRGQQVTLSCSPISGHRSVSWYQQTPGQGLQFLFEYFSETQRNKGNFPGRFSGRQFSNSRSEMNVSTLELGDSALYLCASSLRPQGSGTDTQYFGPGTRLTVL.

The chain couples TRBV18 to TRBJ2-1; D is possibly TRBD1 (5 bases). V gave up 3 bases and J gave up 8 bases, with 17 bases separating them. Germline values: CDR1 KGHSH, CDR2 LQKENI. The CDR3 loop spans 15 amino acids. CDR3 residues: CASSPSLRQQHEQFF. The CDR3, as DNA: TGTGCCAGCTCACCCTCTTTGCGACAGCAGCATGAGCAGTTCTTC. The complete variable domain, with remaining parts taken from reference TRBV18 and TRBJ2-1, reads NAGVMQNPRHLVRRRGQEARLRCSPMKGHSHVYWYRQLPEEGLKFMVYLQKENIIDESGMPKERFSAEFPKEGPSILRIQQVVRGDSAAYFCASSPSLRQQHEQFFGPGTRLTVL.

This clone showed up many times. The chain carries TRBV6-2 or TRBV6-3 and TRBJ2-1, with 13 bases fitting TRBD2. CDR1 and CDR2 (germline): MNHEY, SVGEGT. The CDR3 extends over 15 amino acids. The V gene end was trimmed by 2 bases and the J gene end by 6 bases; junction bases not matched to a gene: 1. DNA for the CDR3: TGTGCCAGCAGTTACACTAGCGGGGGGGCCAATGAGCAGTTCTTC. This codes for CASSYTSGGANEQFF.

The rearrangement joins TRBV19 to TRBJ2-2; 7 nucleotides align to TRBD1. Trimming took 8 bases from V and 7 from J; bases not matched to a gene: 16. The CDR3 extends over 16 amino acids. Germline CDR1 and CDR2: LNHDA and SQIVND (reference sequence). The chain's CDR3 is CASSSGQVLGIGELFF. As DNA, the CDR3 is TGTGCCAGTTCGTCCGGACAGGTTTTGGGTATCGGGGAGCTGTTTTTT.

The chain joins TRBV13 to TRBJ1-2; D is unclear. This CDR3 is built from 15 residues. CDR1 PRHDT and CDR2 FYEKMQ come from the germline V gene (reference sequence). Trimming removed 7 bases from V and 3 bases from J, with 18 bases in between. The CDR3 protein is CASNPRGRRDYGYTF. The CDR3 DNA follows: TGTGCCAGCAACCCCCGGGGTCGTAGGGACTATGGCTACACCTTC. Complete variable domain (other parts from reference TRBV13 and TRBJ1-2): AAGVIQSPRHLIKEKRETATLKCYPIPRHDTVYWYQQGPGQDPQFLISFYEKMQSDKGSIPDRFSAQQFSDYHSELNMSSLELGDSALYFCASNPRGRRDYGYTFGSGTRLTVV.

The gene calls are TRBV2 and TRBJ1-1; D unresolved. The CDR3 totals 12 residues. The germline gives CDR1 SNHLY, CDR2 FYNNEI. V was trimmed by 5 bases and J by 4 bases, leaving 8 bases between them. The DNA of the CDR3 is TGTGCCAGCAGTACCAGAAGCACTGAAGCTTTCTTT. As protein: CASSTRSTEAFF. Together with reference TRBV2 and TRBJ1-1, the CDR3 gives the full variable domain: EPEVTQTPSHQVTQMGQEVILRCVPISNHLYFYWYRQILGQKVEFLVSFYNNEISEKSEIFDDQFSVERPDGSNFTLKIRSTKLEDSAMYFCASSTRSTEAFFGQGTRLTVV.

DNA for the CDR3: TGTGCCAGCAGTCAAGACGGGGGGGTTGGAAGCACTGAAGCTTTCTTT. As protein: CASSQDGGVGSTEAFF. The genes are TRBV9 and TRBJ1-1; a possible D gene is TRBD1 (5 bases). Germline V lookup: CDR1 SGDLS, CDR2 YYNGEE. The V and J ends lost 5 bases and 4 bases respectively, with 21 bases between them. The CDR3 is 16 amino acids.

The rearrangement joins TRBV6-2 or TRBV6-3 to TRBJ2-1; D remains ambiguous. The CDR3 totals 14 residues. V was shortened by 1 base and J by 12 bases, with 16 bases between the two germline ends. CDR1 and CDR2 (germline): MNHEY, SVGEGT. The CDR3 protein is CASSYFRPDAGQFF. The CDR3 DNA follows: TGTGCCAGCAGTTACTTTCGACCCGACGCAGGGCAGTTCTTC.

The rearrangement links TRBV9 to TRBJ1-1; TRBD1 agrees at 9 bases. The CDR3 sequence is 15 residues long. The V and J ends lost 0 bases and 6 bases, in that order; junction bases with no gene match: 6. Germline V gives CDR1 SGDLS, CDR2 YYNGEE. CDR3 sequence: CASSVVGTGSAEAFF. The CDR3 DNA is TGTGCCAGCAGCGTAGTAGGGACAGGGAGCGCTGAAGCTTTCTTT.

The V gene is TRBV10-3, the J gene TRBJ2-7; D not resolved. This CDR3 spans 11 amino acids. Germline CDR1 is ENHRY and CDR2 is SYGVKD. V was clipped by 10 bases and J by 0 bases, with 7 bases between them. The CDR3 spells CATSLSYEQYF. DNA for the CDR3: TGTGCCACCAGCCTCTCCTACGAGCAGTACTTC.

This clone turned up a few times. The rearrangement links TRBV2 to TRBJ1-5; possible D gene TRBD1, 5 bases. The ends were cut back, 7 bases at V and 6 bases at J, with 16 bases in the middle. Germline V CDR1 and CDR2: SNHLY, FYNNEI. CDR3 size: 14 residues. For the CDR3, the DNA is TGTGCCAGCACCGGGGGGTTAATCGGTCAGCCCCAGCATTTT. It yields the protein CASTGGLIGQPQHF.

This chain links TRBV10-1 with TRBJ1-4; no firm D call. Germline V lookup: CDR1 WNHNN, CDR2 SYGVQD (reference sequence). Trimming took 6 bases from V and 7 from J, leaving 24 bases between them. The CDR3 sequence is 17 residues long. As DNA, the CDR3 is TGCGCCAGCAGGAGACAAGTCAGAGCAGCGGAAGGTGAAAAACTGTTTTTT. It specifies CASRRQVRAAEGEKLFF.

The V call is TRBV7-2, the J call TRBJ2-7; 7 bases match TRBD1. Looked up from germline, CDR1 is SGHTA and CDR2 is FQGNSA. The CDR3 spans 15 residues. V dropped 5 bases and J dropped 1; count of bases not matched to a gene: 8. DNA of the CDR3: TGTGCCAGCAGCCCCACCGGGACAGAATCCTACGAGCAGTACTTC. It specifies CASSPTGTESYEQYF.

The chain is built from TRBV14 and TRBJ2-7, with 14 bases aligning to TRBD2. V lost 2 bases and J lost 7; bases outside the gene matches: 7. Germline loops: CDR1 SGHDN, CDR2 FVKESK. The CDR3 has 16 residues. CDR3: CASSQPGLAGGREQYF. CDR3 coding DNA: TGTGCCAGCAGCCAACCAGGACTAGCGGGGGGTCGGGAGCAGTACTTC.

The CDR3 reads CATSFSGGRGYTF. The CDR3 DNA reads TGTGCCACCAGCTTTTCTGGGGGCAGAGGCTACACCTTC. The J gene is TRBJ1-2, the V gene TRBV15, with D possibly TRBD1 on 6 matching bases. The V gene lost 5 bases and the J gene lost 8 bases, with 15 bases spanning the gap. Per germline, CDR1 LNHNV and CDR2 YYDKDF (reference sequence). The length of the CDR3 is 13 residues.

This chain uses TRBV6-1 with TRBJ1-6; D call uncertain. The V end lost 0 bases, the J end lost 10 bases, and 7 bases lay between the germline ends. CDR3 length: 13 residues. The germline gives CDR1 MNHNS, CDR2 SASEGT. The CDR3 reads CASSEALGSPLHF. The CDR3 DNA sequence: TGTGCCAGCAGTGAAGCGCTTGGCTCACCCCTCCACTTT.

V and J are TRBV3-1 (or the pseudogene TRBV3-2) and TRBJ1-4; the D gene is possibly TRBD1 (5 bases). The germline V gene has CDR1 LGHDT and CDR2 YNNKEL (reference sequence). The V gene lost 3 bases and the J gene lost 14 bases, with 16 bases spanning the gap. This CDR3 spans 13 amino acids. CDR3 bases: TGTGCCAGCAGCCACTTTCGGGACTTCAGTCTGTTTTTT. This codes for CASSHFRDFSLFF.

The chain carries TRBV11-2 and TRBJ2-1; 13 positions match TRBD2. The CDR3 is 15 residues long. Looked up from germline, CDR1 is SGHAT and CDR2 is FQNNGV. The V gene end was trimmed by 3 bases and the J gene end by 6 bases; junction bases not matched to a gene: 2. DNA of the CDR3: TGTGCCAGCAGCTTCCGGACTAGCGGGGGCAATGAGCAGTTCTTC. It translates to CASSFRTSGGNEQFF.

This sequence joins TRBV11-3 and TRBJ2-7; D not certain. The germline CDR1 and CDR2 sequences are SGHNT and YENEEA. V dropped 5 bases and J dropped 5 bases, with 10 bases sitting between them. CDR3 size: 12 residues. This CDR3 reads CASSRVPNEQYF. CDR3 in DNA: TGTGCCAGCAGCCGCGTACCGAACGAGCAGTACTTC.

V and J are TRBV11-3 and TRBJ2-1; weak D call: TRBD2 (6 bases). Germline V gene sequence: CDR1 SGHNT, CDR2 YENEEA. V lost 1 base to trimming and J lost 8 bases, with 9 bases between them. This CDR3 is built from 13 residues. The CDR3 reads CASSLGPGDEQFF. As DNA, the CDR3 is TGTGCCAGCAGCTTAGGTCCGGGAGATGAGCAGTTCTTC.

The chain combines TRBV18 with TRBJ2-2; D remains ambiguous. The CDR3 loop spans 13 amino acids. V dropped 0 bases and J dropped 7 bases, with 6 bases sitting between them. The germline V gene encodes CDR1 KGHSH and CDR2 LQKENI. In nucleotides, the CDR3 is TGTGCCAGCTCACCACCTTCCTACGGGGAGCTGTTTTTT. Protein sequence: CASSPPSYGELFF.

This rearrangement joins TRBV5-1 to TRBJ2-5; the match to TRBD2 covers 7 bases. This CDR3 contains 15 residues. V lost 3 bases, J lost 5 bases, and 10 bases stayed unmatched. Germline V CDR1 and CDR2: SGHRS, YFSETQ. CDR3 sequence: CASSYRDYLQETQYF. The DNA of the CDR3 is TGCGCCAGCAGCTACCGGGACTACCTCCAGGAGACCCAGTACTTC.

This clone appeared a single time. The rearrangement links TRBV29-1 to TRBJ2-1; D unclear. Between the trimmed V and J ends, which lost 0 bases and 5 bases, there was a span of 14 bases. The CDR3 covers 15 residues. Germline CDR1 and CDR2: SQVTM and ANQGSEA. CDR3 in amino acids: CSVEDPSGLDNEQFF. The CDR3 nucleotides are TGCAGCGTTGAAGATCCGTCGGGTCTTGACAATGAGCAGTTCTTC.